This entry is about one T cell receptor (beta chain). Antigen unknown. Reverse transcribing all isolated RNA meant expressed TCRB transcripts were sequenced. Data came from immunoSEQ multiplex PCR; TCRdb stores just in-frame clones and leaves some out. The sample lists more than 300,000 clones, approximately 16% seen once, with 0.019% in the top ten. The germline V gene has CDR1 MDHEN and CDR2 SYDVKM. V dropped 1 base and J dropped 7 bases, with 8 bases sitting between them. CDR3 length: 12 amino acids. This specimen belongs to a study of beta chain features in type 1 diabetes. Study details: Cell yields, age and gender were similar between patients and healthy donors. Findings and limits, study-wide: A closer apparent resemblance between naive, central memory and Treg TCRB repertoires was seen in patients than in healthy donors. When Type 1 diabetes patients were examined, their TCRB CDR3s proved moderately but significantly shorter in all four CD4+ subsets.

Using CD45RO/CCR7/CD25/CD127/CD95/CD27, CD4+ naive, central memory, regulatory and stem cell-like memory cells were sorted. The sequence was collected from a young woman in good health. The chain couples TRBV28 to TRBJ2-7; D is undetermined. Sequenced input: naive CD4+ T cells from blood. CDR3 residues: CASSLFSVEQYF. In DNA, the CDR3 is TGTGCCAGCAGTTTATTCTCAGTGGAGCAGTACTTC.